This T cell receptor beta chain was obtained from a study of blood T cell repertoires in COVID-19. The wider study: Sites across the United States, Italy and Spain contributed samples from acute and convalescent COVID-19. T cells, B-cell-depleted T cells, or PBMCs provided the cDNA or gDNA that served as material.

In the authors' methods: Amplification of reference gene primers provided the estimated nucleated cell counts. Generated by immunoSEQ multiplex PCR, the TCRdb table keeps only in-frame clones and is missing some. Clonal size and the V and J genes are those of that table, whereas D and trimming came from the DNA. The sample includes about 100,000 clones, 80% of them seen just once. The sequence came from a human donor in a cohort sampled during active COVID-19. Sequencing used peripheral blood.

This CDR3 is CASSLARSGESPGANVLTF. The CDR3 coding sequence is TGTGCCAGCAGCTTAGCGCGATCAGGGGAAAGTCCTGGGGCCAACGTCCTGACTTTC. The V call is TRBV7-9, the J call TRBJ2-6; TRBD1 is a possible D gene (6 bases). The germline CDR1 and CDR2 sequences are SEHNR and FQNEAQ (reference sequence). The V and J ends lost 0 bases and 2 bases respectively, with 17 bases between them. The CDR3 length is 19 residues.